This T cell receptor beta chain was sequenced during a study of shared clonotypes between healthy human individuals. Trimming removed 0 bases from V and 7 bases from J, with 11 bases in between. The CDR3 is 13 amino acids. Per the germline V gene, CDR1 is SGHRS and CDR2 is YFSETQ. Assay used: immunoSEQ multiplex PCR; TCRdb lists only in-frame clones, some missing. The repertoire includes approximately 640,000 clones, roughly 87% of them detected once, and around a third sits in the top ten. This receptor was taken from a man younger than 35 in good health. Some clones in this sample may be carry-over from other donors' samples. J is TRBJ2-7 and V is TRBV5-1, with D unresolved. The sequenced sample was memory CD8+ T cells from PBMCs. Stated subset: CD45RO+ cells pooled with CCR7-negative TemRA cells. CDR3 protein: CASSLGSLREQYF. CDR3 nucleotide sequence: TGCGCCAGCAGCTTGGGGTCACTACGGGAGCAGTACTTC.